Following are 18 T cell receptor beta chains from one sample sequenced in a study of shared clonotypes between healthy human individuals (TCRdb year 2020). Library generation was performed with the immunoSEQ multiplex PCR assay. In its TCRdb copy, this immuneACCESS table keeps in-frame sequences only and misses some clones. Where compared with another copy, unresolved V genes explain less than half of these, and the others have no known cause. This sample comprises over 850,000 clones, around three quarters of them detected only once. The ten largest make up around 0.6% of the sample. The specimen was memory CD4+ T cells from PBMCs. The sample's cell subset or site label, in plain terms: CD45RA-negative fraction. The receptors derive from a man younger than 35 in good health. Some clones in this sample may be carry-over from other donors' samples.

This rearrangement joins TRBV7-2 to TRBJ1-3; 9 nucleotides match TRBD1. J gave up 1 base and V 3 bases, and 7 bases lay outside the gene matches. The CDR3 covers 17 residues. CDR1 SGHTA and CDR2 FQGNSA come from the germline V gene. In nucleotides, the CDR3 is TGTGCCAGCAGCTTCCTTCCGACAGGGGGATCTGGAAACACCATATATTTT. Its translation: CASSFLPTGGSGNTIYF.

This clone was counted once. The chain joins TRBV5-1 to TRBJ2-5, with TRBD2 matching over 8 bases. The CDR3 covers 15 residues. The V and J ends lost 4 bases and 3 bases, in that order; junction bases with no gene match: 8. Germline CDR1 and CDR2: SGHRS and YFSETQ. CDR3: CASSPIAGREETQYF. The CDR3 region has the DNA TGCGCCAGCAGCCCAATAGCGGGAAGGGAAGAGACCCAGTACTTC.

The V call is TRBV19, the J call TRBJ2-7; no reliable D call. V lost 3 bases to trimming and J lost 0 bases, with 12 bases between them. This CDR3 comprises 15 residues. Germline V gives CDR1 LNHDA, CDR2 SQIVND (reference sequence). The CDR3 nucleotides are TGTGCCAGTAGTATCTGGCCCCCTAGCTCCTACGAGCAGTACTTC. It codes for CASSIWPPSSYEQYF. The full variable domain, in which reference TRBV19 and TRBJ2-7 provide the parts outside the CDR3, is DGGITQSPKYLFRKEGQNVTLSCEQNLNHDAMYWYRQDPGQGLRLIYYSQIVNDFQKGDIAEGYSVSREKKESFPLTVTSAQKNPTAFYLCASSIWPPSSYEQYFGPGTRLTVT.

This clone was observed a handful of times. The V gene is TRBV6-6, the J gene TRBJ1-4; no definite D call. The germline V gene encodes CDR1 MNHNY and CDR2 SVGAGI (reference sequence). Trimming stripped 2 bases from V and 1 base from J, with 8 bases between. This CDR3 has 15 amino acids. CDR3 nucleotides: TGTGCCAGCAGTTACGCCCCGGGAACTAATGAAAAACTGTTTTTT. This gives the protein CASSYAPGTNEKLFF.

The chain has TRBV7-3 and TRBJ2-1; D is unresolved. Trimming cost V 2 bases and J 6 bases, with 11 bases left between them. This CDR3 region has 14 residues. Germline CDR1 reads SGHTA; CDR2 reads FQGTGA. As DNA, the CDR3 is TGTGCCAGCAGCTTAGGACCCTCATCCAATGAGCAGTTCTTC. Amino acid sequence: CASSLGPSSNEQFF.

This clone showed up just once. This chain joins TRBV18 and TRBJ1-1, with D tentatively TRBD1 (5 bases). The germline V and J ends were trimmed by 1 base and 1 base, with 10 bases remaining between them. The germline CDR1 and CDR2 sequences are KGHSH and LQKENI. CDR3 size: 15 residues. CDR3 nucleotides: TGTGCCAGCTCACCACTCGCGGACAAGAACACTGAAGCTTTCTTT. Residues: CASSPLADKNTEAFF.

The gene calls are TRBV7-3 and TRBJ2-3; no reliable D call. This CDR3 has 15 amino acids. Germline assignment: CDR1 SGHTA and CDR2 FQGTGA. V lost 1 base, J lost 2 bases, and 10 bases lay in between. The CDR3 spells CASSLRGHFTDTQYF. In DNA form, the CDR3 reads TGTGCCAGCAGCTTAAGAGGTCACTTCACAGATACGCAGTATTTT. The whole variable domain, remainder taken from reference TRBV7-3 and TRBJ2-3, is GAGVSQTPSNKVTEKGKYVELRCDPISGHTALYWYRQSLGQGPEFLIYFQGTGAADDSGLPNDRFFAVRPEGSVSTLKIQRTERGDSAVYLCASSLRGHFTDTQYFGPGTRLTVL.

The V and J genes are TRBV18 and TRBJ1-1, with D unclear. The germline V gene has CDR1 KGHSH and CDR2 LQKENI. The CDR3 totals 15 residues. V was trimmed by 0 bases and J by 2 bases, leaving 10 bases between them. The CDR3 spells CASSPPGVYNTEAFF. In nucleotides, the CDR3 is TGTGCCAGCTCACCACCGGGAGTTTATAACACTGAAGCTTTCTTT.

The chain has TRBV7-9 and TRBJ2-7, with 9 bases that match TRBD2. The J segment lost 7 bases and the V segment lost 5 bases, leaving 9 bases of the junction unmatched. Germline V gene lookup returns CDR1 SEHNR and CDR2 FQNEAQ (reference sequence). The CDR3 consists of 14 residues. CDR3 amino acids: CASSLTSGPAEQYF. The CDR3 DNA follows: TGTGCCAGCAGCCTTACTAGCGGGCCTGCGGAGCAGTACTTC.

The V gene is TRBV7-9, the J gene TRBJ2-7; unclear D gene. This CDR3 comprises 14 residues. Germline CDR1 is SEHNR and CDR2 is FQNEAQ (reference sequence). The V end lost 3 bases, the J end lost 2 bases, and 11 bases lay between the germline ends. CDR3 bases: TGTGCCAGCAGCTTTTACTCAGCAGCCTACGAGCAGTACTTC. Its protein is CASSFYSAAYEQYF.

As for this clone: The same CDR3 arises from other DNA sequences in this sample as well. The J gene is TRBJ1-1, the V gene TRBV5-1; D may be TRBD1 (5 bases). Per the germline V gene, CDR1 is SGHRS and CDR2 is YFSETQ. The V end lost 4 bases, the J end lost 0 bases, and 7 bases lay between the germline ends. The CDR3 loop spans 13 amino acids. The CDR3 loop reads CASSRGLNTEAFF. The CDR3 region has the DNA TGCGCCAGCAGCCGGGGGTTGAACACTGAAGCTTTCTTT.

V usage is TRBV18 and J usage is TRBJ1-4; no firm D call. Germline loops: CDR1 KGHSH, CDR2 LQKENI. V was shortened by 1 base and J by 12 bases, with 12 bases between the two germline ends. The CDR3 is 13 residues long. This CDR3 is CASSPRPPAELFF. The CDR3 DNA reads TGTGCCAGCTCACCACGGCCTCCGGCAGAACTGTTTTTT.

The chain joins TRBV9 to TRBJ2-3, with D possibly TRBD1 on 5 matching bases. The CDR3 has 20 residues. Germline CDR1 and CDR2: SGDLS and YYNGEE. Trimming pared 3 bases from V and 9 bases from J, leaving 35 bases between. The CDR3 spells CASSATPSPSQGIFRVTQYF. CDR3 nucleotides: TGTGCCAGCAGCGCGACCCCATCGCCATCGCAGGGTATCTTTAGGGTCACGCAGTATTTT.

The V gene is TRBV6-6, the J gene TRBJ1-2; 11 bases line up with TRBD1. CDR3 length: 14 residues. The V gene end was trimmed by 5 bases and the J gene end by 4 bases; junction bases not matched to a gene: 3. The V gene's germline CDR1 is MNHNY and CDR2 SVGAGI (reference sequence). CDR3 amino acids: CASSRTGGLYGYTF. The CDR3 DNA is TGTGCCAGCAGTCGGACAGGGGGCCTCTATGGCTACACCTTC.

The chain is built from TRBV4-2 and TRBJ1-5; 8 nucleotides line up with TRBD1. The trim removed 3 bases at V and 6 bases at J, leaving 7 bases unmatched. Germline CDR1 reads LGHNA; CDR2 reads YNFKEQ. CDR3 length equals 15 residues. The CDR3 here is CASSHSGQGGQPQHF. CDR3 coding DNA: TGTGCCAGCAGCCATTCCGGACAGGGTGGTCAGCCCCAGCATTTT.

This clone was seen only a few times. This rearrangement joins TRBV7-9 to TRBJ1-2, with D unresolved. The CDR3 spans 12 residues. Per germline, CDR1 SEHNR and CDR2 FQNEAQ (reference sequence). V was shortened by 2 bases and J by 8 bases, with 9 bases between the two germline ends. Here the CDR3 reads CASSLSGEGYTF. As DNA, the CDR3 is TGTGCCAGCAGCTTATCCGGGGAAGGCTACACCTTC.

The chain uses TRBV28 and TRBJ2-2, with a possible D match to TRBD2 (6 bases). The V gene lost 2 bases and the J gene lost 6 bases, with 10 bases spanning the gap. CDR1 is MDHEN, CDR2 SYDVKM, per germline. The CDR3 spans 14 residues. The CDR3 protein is CASSLVGGSGELFF. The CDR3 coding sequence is TGTGCCAGCAGTTTAGTTGGGGGGTCCGGGGAGCTGTTTTTT.

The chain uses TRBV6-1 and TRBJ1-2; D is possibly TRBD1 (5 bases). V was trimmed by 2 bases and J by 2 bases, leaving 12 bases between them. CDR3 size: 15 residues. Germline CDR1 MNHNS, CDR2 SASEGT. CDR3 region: CASSELAGRNYGYTF. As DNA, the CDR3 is TGTGCCAGCAGTGAACTAGCAGGGCGGAACTATGGCTACACCTTC.